Sequencing of this T cell receptor (beta chain) was carried out in a study of T cell responses to AZD1222 COVID-19 vaccine (dated by TCRdb to the early 2020s). Concerning the study at large: AZD1222 recipients with second doses at about 4 weeks or about 12 weeks were pooled, because spike-specific TCR depth and breadth did not differ between schedules. A total of about 240 trial participants underwent TCR sequencing, of whom 207 received two doses of AZD1222 and about 25 received two doses of the MenACWY control vaccine. Enrollment into the trials was organized by age into subgroups of 18-55, 56-69 and 70-plus years, and those subgroups contained approximately 150, 30 and 60 TCR-sequenced participants, respectively.

The CDR3 regions of human TCRbeta chains were analyzed by immunosequencing. The paper's data handling went like this. TCRs in the repertoires were compared against a reference library of SARS-CoV-2-specific TCRs that had been generated with the MIRA antigen-specificity platform. Breadth was defined as the fraction of unique TCRs that were SARS-CoV-2-associated, and depth was defined as the fraction of total T cells that were SARS-CoV-2-associated. Using the MIRA data, each spike-specific TCR was assigned both to the spike region to which the TCR was reactive and to a CD4 or CD8 class. Log10-transformed breadth and depth values were compared by one-way ANOVA with Sidak's multiple comparisons tests. The table was pulled from immuneACCESS by TCRdb, which kept in-frame rearrangements only. Such tables lose some clones; where checked, under half of the loss comes from unresolved V genes, and the rest has no known cause. D and trimming were read from the DNA, whereas the V and J calls and clone size are those reported in that table. This sample lists more than 95,000 clones; around 90% were detected once. Of the sample, around 4.8% is held by the ten largest clones.

With respect to this clone: Its antigen specificity is not known. No much larger clone exists at a distance of one base, and base qualities are not known.

Results and caveats for the whole study, not just this receptor: Reportedly, almost half of the unique spike-specific TCRs recognized epitopes lying outside the regions that are mutated in the B.1.351 and B.1.1.7 variants. In the small 56-69-year group, the increase in depth fell short of significance, most likely because of low power. No day 14 peak-response samples were available, so repertoires were characterized only after the peak T cell response. A significant rise in spike-specific TCR breadth and depth was observed after two AZD1222 doses relative to day 0 and relative to MenACWY recipients. Only six or seven AZD1222 recipients were SARS-CoV-2 seropositive at baseline, limiting conclusions about previously exposed vaccinees. The whole spike protein was spanned by vaccine-associated CD4 TCRs, and dominant responses were seen in regions 160-218 and 743-854. Participants were mostly white British and included more females than males, and it was suggested by the authors that clonal diversity may have been underestimated.

The CDR3 has 15 amino acids, counting the end cysteine and phenylalanine. Just the 45-base CDR3 DNA is kept, in frame starting at base 1. Trimming accounts for 0 bases at V and 11 bases at J, while the number of junction bases matched to no gene is 7. CDR1 is given as LGHDT and CDR2 as YNNKEL, both from the germline V gene (reference sequence). The label giving this sample's time point can be read as: baseline before first vaccination. Vaccinee samples were obtained from the UK trials COV001 and COV002, which included a single-blind randomized controlled phase 2/3 trial of AZD1222 (ChAdOx1 nCoV-19) in healthy adults. Trial participant PBMC samples were collected at day 0 and day 28 after the second dose for TCRbeta chain sequencing.

This clonotype was sampled from an adult in good health. The chain joins TRBV3-1 (or the pseudogene TRBV3-2) to TRBJ1-6, and TRBD1 aligns with 7 junction nucleotides. The sequencing used peripheral blood, collected on day 0 of AZD1222 vaccination. The DNA sequence reads TGTGCCAGCAGCCAAGAGGGGCAGGGGGTGACACCCCTCCACTTT. Translated, this gives CASSQEGQGVTPLHF.